The 29 T cell receptor beta chains below come from one sample, sequenced in a study of beta chain features in type 1 diabetes. As every portion of the isolated RNA was reverse transcribed, the sequencing read expressed TCRB transcripts. Assay: immunoSEQ multiplex PCR; the TCRdb copy retains only in-frame clones and omits some. The sample has around 500,000 clones; roughly 11% are singletons. Material for sequencing was naive CD4+ T cells from blood. All receptors come from a woman between 18 and 29 years old in good health.

The chain couples TRBV5-4 to TRBJ2-7; 12 nucleotides match TRBD2. The CDR3 has 18 amino acids. The junction had 14 bases not matched to a gene; V was cut back by 1 base and J by 6 bases. Germline V gene data show CDR1 as SGHNT and CDR2 as YYREEE (reference sequence). The DNA for the CDR3 is TGTGCCAGCAGCTTGCTCCGGCTAGCGGGAGGGCCTCTTTCCGAGCAGTACTTC. Translated, it gives CASSLLRLAGGPLSEQYF.

The chain couples TRBV12-5 to TRBJ2-1, with D perhaps matching TRBD2 (6 bases). Germline-derived CDR1 and CDR2 are LGHNT and FRNRAP. Trimming removed 5 bases from V and 0 bases from J, with 14 bases in between. The length of the CDR3 is 16 residues. CDR3 sequence: CASGASGRNSYNEQFF. CDR3 sequence (DNA): TGTGCTAGTGGTGCCTCCGGGAGAAACTCCTACAATGAGCAGTTCTTC.

This chain joins TRBV13 and TRBJ2-7; 7 bases are shared with TRBD1. This CDR3 comprises 15 residues. Trimming took 4 bases from V and 2 from J; bases not matched to a gene: 8. Germline lookup yields CDR1 PRHDT and CDR2 FYEKMQ (reference sequence). The CDR3 bases are TGTGCCAGCAGCTATCGACAGGGTCCCACCTACGAGCAGTACTTC. The encoded protein is CASSYRQGPTYEQYF.

In this sample, this clone turned up a few times. The V and J genes are TRBV14 and TRBJ1-5, with unresolved D. The CDR3 is made up of 14 amino acids. The germline CDR1 and CDR2 sequences are SGHDN and FVKESK. The V gene lost 3 bases and the J gene lost 1 base, with 7 bases spanning the gap. DNA of the CDR3: TGTGCCAGCAGCCAGCGTGGGAGCAATCAGCCCCAGCATTTT. Its protein is CASSQRGSNQPQHF.

A few counts support this clone. This chain uses TRBV9 with TRBJ1-1; no definite D call. The germline CDR1 and CDR2 sequences are SGDLS and YYNGEE. V lost 4 bases to trimming and J lost 0 bases, with 13 bases between them. The length of the CDR3 is 15 residues. CDR3 protein: CASSSGLGVNTEAFF. CDR3 sequence (DNA): TGTGCCAGCAGCTCAGGACTGGGAGTGAACACTGAAGCTTTCTTT.

This chain uses TRBV6-5 with TRBJ1-5; D remains ambiguous. The CDR3 extends over 13 amino acids. Germline V gives CDR1 MNHEY, CDR2 SVGAGI. Trimming cost V 6 bases and J 6 bases, with 12 bases left between them. CDR3 region: CASRTGAGQPQHF. In nucleotides, the CDR3 is TGTGCCAGCAGGACGGGTGCGGGTCAGCCCCAGCATTTT.

The chain carries TRBV20-1 and TRBJ2-7; tentative D call: TRBD1 (5 bases). The V gene's germline CDR1 is DFQATT and CDR2 SNEGSKA (reference sequence). The CDR3 has 11 amino acids. The V gene lost 1 base and the J gene lost 12 bases, with 13 bases spanning the gap. The CDR3 DNA reads as TGCAGTGCTAGAGGTGGAGACAGAGGGTACGTC. It yields the protein CSARGGDRGYV.

V is TRBV7-9 and J is TRBJ2-3, with D possibly TRBD1 on 5 matching bases. V gave up 3 bases and J gave up 5 bases, with 12 bases separating them. The CDR3 sequence is 14 residues long. Germline CDR1 reads SEHNR; CDR2 reads FQNEAQ (reference sequence). CDR3 in DNA: TGTGCCAGCAGCTTCGCCCAAAGGGGAGATACGCAGTATTTT. This codes for CASSFAQRGDTQYF.

This clone was detected a few times. DNA of the CDR3: TGCGCCAGCAGCGTCGGCGCGGGAGGGCACGAGCAGTACTTC. Translating it yields CASSVGAGGHEQYF. The chain carries TRBV5-1 and TRBJ2-7, with 9 bases lining up with TRBD2. With V trimmed by 4 bases and J by 5 bases, 7 bases remained unmatched. This CDR3 is 14 amino acids long. The germline CDR1 and CDR2 sequences are SGHRS and YFSETQ. Looking up the rest from reference TRBV5-1 and TRBJ2-7 gives the full variable domain: KAGVTQTPRYLIKTRGQQVTLSCSPISGHRSVSWYQQTPGQGLQFLFEYFSETQRNKGNFPGRFSGRQFSNSRSEMNVSTLELGDSALYLCASSVGAGGHEQYFGPGTRLTVT.

J is TRBJ2-1 and V is TRBV2; D gene unclear. Trimming stripped 6 bases from V and 5 bases from J, with 11 bases between. CDR3 length: 13 amino acids. The germline V gene has CDR1 SNHLY and CDR2 FYNNEI. CDR3 in amino acids: CASRSGLDNEQFF. The CDR3 DNA reads as TGTGCCAGCAGGTCTGGGCTAGACAATGAGCAGTTCTTC.

This clone was seen ten or more times. This rearrangement joins TRBV21-1 to TRBJ2-7; the table's TRBD1 call for D was not verified on the DNA. TRBV21-1 is described as a pseudogene. The CDR3 contains 14 residues. CDR3 in amino acids: CASRPRTGRYEQYV. DNA of the CDR3: TGTGCCAGCAGGCCGAGGACAGGGCGGTACGAGCAGTACGTC.

Ten or more counts support this clone. The chain has TRBV30 and TRBJ2-1, with D hard to call. Germline CDR1 reads GTSNPN; CDR2 reads SVGIG (reference sequence). CDR3 size: 15 residues. The ends were cut back, 4 bases at V and 1 base at J, with 14 bases in the middle. CDR3 nucleotides: TGTGCCTGGATGGGTACGGCAGGATCCTACAATGAGCAGTTCTTC. It codes for CAWMGTAGSYNEQFF.

In this sample, this clone turned up a few times. The chain is built from TRBV4-2 and TRBJ1-1; tentative D call: TRBD1 (6 bases). The germline V gene has CDR1 LGHNA and CDR2 YNFKEQ. CDR3 length: 13 amino acids. V shed 3 bases and J shed 4 bases, with 9 bases lying between them. CDR3 bases: TGTGCCAGCAGCCAGAGGGGGACCACTGAAGCTTTCTTT. Translated, it gives CASSQRGTTEAFF.

V is TRBV5-1 and J is TRBJ2-3, with D unclear. V was trimmed by 6 bases and J by 8 bases, leaving 16 bases between them. The CDR3 runs to 13 residues. The germline CDR1 and CDR2 sequences are SGHRS and YFSETQ. CDR3 nucleotides: TGCGCCAGCACCACTCCATTGGGCGGTACGCAGTATTTT. Its protein product is CASTTPLGGTQYF.

The gene calls are TRBV7-2 and TRBJ2-1; 10 bases line up with TRBD2. Trimming at V came to 4 bases and at J to 8 bases, leaving 5 bases not matched to a gene. The germline gives CDR1 SGHTA, CDR2 FQGNSA. This CDR3 spans 14 amino acids. CDR3 DNA sequence: TGTGCCAGCAGCTGGGCTAGCGGGGGCCATGAGCAGTTCTTC. This sequence encodes CASSWASGGHEQFF.

The gene calls are TRBV20-1 and TRBJ1-2; no clear D gene. V gave up 0 bases and J gave up 8 bases, with 4 bases separating them. The germline gives CDR1 DFQATT, CDR2 SNEGSKA (reference sequence). The CDR3 has 10 amino acids. The CDR3: CSARDLGYTF. In DNA, the CDR3 is TGCAGTGCTAGAGATTTAGGCTACACCTTC.

This clone was picked up a small number of times. CDR3 in DNA: TGTGCCAGCAGCTCCACCGGAGCGGGAGTAGCAGATACGCAGTATTTT. This gives the protein CASSSTGAGVADTQYF. This chain joins TRBV7-3 and TRBJ2-3, with TRBD2 matching over 8 bases. The V segment lost 4 bases and the J segment 4 bases; nucleotides outside the gene matches: 10. Germline assignment: CDR1 SGHTA and CDR2 FQGTGA. The CDR3 consists of 16 residues.

The chain has TRBV7-9 and TRBJ1-1; no clear D. Per germline, CDR1 SEHNR and CDR2 FQNEAQ (reference sequence). With 6 bases removed from V and 10 bases from J, the gap between germline ends came to 21 bases. CDR3 length: 14 residues. The DNA for the CDR3 is TGTGCCAGCAGTCTCCCAGGACGGGTCGCTGGAGCTTTCTTT. This sequence encodes CASSLPGRVAGAFF. The full variable domain, with the rest looked up from reference TRBV7-9 and TRBJ1-1, is DTGVSQNPRHKITKRGQNVTFRCDPISEHNRLYWYRQTLGQGPEFLTYFQNEAQLEKSRLLSDRFSAERPKGSFSTLEIQRTEQGDSAMYLCASSLPGRVAGAFFGQGTRLTVV.

This clone has more than one count but fewer than ten. V and J are TRBV9 and TRBJ2-5, with D perhaps being TRBD1 or TRBD2 (6 bases each). Germline V CDR1 and CDR2: SGDLS, YYNGEE. Trimming left V 0 bases short and J 0 bases short, with 18 bases between. The CDR3 runs to 18 residues. CDR3 protein: CASSVGRLARGDQETQYF. The CDR3 region has the DNA TGTGCCAGCAGCGTAGGCCGTCTCGCAAGGGGGGACCAAGAGACCCAGTACTTC.

This clone came up a few times. This chain uses TRBV6-5 with TRBJ2-7; 12 nucleotides line up with TRBD1. The V segment lost 5 bases and the J segment 3 bases; nucleotides outside the gene matches: 5. Germline CDR1 MNHEY, CDR2 SVGAGI. The CDR3 has 15 amino acids. CDR3 sequence (DNA): TGTGCCAGCAGTCTCCGGGACAGGGGGCTCTACGAGCAGTACTTC. Protein product: CASSLRDRGLYEQYF.

This clone was detected only a few times. The rearrangement uses TRBV19 and TRBJ1-5; TRBD1 matches 12 bases. Looked up from germline, CDR1 is LNHDA and CDR2 is SQIVND (reference sequence). The trim removed 9 bases at V and 4 bases at J, leaving 7 bases unmatched. The CDR3 loop spans 15 amino acids. CDR3 amino acids: CASARDRGRNQPQHF. The CDR3 DNA reads TGTGCCAGCGCTCGGGACAGGGGGCGAAATCAGCCCCAGCATTTT.

In its sample, this clone was seen once. The rearrangement joins TRBV7-8 to TRBJ2-6, with 10 positions matching TRBD1. This CDR3 has 19 amino acids. Germline V gene lookup returns CDR1 SGHVS and CDR2 FQNEAQ. The J segment lost 0 bases and the V segment lost 1 base, leaving 6 bases of the junction unmatched. CDR3 in amino acids: CASSLVPGQGFSGANVLTF. The CDR3 DNA follows: TGTGCCAGCAGCTTAGTCCCGGGACAGGGGTTCTCTGGGGCCAACGTCCTGACTTTC.

This clone was counted a few times. This chain uses TRBV10-3 with TRBJ1-1; weak D call: TRBD1 (6 bases). CDR3 length: 16 residues. With 0 bases removed from V and 5 bases from J, the gap between germline ends came to 16 bases. Germline CDR1 ENHRY, CDR2 SYGVKD. CDR3 DNA: TGTGCCATCAGTGAGTCCGTTGGGGGGGCGGATACTGAAGCTTTCTTT. It encodes CAISESVGGADTEAFF.

The chain combines TRBV7-8 with TRBJ2-7; 8 bases line up with TRBD2. With V trimmed by 5 bases and J by 4 bases, 7 bases remained unmatched. CDR1 and CDR2 from the germline V gene are SGHVS and FQNEAQ. This CDR3 is built from 14 residues. The CDR3 DNA reads as TGTGCCAGCAGCATTAGCGGGATGAGGTACGAGCAGTACTTC. This translates into CASSISGMRYEQYF.

This clone was seen more than once but under ten times. The chain carries TRBV29-1 and TRBJ1-2, with D possibly being TRBD1 (5 bases). Germline values: CDR1 SQVTM, CDR2 ANQGSEA. The V end lost 5 bases, the J end lost 5 bases, and 18 bases lay between the germline ends. This CDR3 contains 14 residues. The CDR3 protein is CSVIGTDDGYGYTF. The CDR3 DNA reads as TGCAGCGTTATCGGGACGGACGACGGTTATGGCTACACCTTC.

This clone was seen more than once but under ten times. V and J are TRBV18 and TRBJ2-7; D unresolved. Trimming took off 2 bases at V and 8 bases at J, with 10 bases between the two ends. Germline loops: CDR1 KGHSH, CDR2 LQKENI. The CDR3 spans 12 residues. CDR3 nucleotides: TGTGCCAGCTCACCAACCGACACCCAGCAGTACTTC. It yields the protein CASSPTDTQQYF.

This clone came up a few times. This chain links TRBV4-3 with TRBJ2-2, with D uncertain. The CDR3 has 18 residues. Germline values: CDR1 LGHNA, CDR2 YSLEER. V was pared by 3 bases and J by 2 bases, with 19 bases between. The CDR3 coding sequence is TGCGCCAGCAGCCAGGACCATACTCACACGGTCAACACCGGGGAGCTGTTTTTT. Translation gives CASSQDHTHTVNTGELFF.

This clone was seen just once. The genes are TRBV9 and TRBJ1-2; D not resolved. Trimming removed 4 bases at V and 5 bases at J, with 15 bases between. Germline CDR1 is SGDLS and CDR2 is YYNGEE. The CDR3 loop spans 14 amino acids. The CDR3 sequence is CASSTDPGWYGYTF. CDR3 nucleotides: TGTGCCAGCAGCACCGACCCAGGATGGTATGGCTACACCTTC.

This clone was detected only a few times. The genes are TRBV5-4 and TRBJ2-5, with 12 bases lining up with TRBD2. The junction had 3 bases not matched to a gene; V was cut back by 3 bases and J by 0 bases. This CDR3 has 16 amino acids. Germline CDR1 SGHNT, CDR2 YYREEE (reference sequence). This chain's CDR3 is CASSSRLAGDQETQYF. The CDR3 DNA sequence: TGTGCCAGCAGCTCCAGACTAGCGGGAGACCAAGAGACCCAGTACTTC.